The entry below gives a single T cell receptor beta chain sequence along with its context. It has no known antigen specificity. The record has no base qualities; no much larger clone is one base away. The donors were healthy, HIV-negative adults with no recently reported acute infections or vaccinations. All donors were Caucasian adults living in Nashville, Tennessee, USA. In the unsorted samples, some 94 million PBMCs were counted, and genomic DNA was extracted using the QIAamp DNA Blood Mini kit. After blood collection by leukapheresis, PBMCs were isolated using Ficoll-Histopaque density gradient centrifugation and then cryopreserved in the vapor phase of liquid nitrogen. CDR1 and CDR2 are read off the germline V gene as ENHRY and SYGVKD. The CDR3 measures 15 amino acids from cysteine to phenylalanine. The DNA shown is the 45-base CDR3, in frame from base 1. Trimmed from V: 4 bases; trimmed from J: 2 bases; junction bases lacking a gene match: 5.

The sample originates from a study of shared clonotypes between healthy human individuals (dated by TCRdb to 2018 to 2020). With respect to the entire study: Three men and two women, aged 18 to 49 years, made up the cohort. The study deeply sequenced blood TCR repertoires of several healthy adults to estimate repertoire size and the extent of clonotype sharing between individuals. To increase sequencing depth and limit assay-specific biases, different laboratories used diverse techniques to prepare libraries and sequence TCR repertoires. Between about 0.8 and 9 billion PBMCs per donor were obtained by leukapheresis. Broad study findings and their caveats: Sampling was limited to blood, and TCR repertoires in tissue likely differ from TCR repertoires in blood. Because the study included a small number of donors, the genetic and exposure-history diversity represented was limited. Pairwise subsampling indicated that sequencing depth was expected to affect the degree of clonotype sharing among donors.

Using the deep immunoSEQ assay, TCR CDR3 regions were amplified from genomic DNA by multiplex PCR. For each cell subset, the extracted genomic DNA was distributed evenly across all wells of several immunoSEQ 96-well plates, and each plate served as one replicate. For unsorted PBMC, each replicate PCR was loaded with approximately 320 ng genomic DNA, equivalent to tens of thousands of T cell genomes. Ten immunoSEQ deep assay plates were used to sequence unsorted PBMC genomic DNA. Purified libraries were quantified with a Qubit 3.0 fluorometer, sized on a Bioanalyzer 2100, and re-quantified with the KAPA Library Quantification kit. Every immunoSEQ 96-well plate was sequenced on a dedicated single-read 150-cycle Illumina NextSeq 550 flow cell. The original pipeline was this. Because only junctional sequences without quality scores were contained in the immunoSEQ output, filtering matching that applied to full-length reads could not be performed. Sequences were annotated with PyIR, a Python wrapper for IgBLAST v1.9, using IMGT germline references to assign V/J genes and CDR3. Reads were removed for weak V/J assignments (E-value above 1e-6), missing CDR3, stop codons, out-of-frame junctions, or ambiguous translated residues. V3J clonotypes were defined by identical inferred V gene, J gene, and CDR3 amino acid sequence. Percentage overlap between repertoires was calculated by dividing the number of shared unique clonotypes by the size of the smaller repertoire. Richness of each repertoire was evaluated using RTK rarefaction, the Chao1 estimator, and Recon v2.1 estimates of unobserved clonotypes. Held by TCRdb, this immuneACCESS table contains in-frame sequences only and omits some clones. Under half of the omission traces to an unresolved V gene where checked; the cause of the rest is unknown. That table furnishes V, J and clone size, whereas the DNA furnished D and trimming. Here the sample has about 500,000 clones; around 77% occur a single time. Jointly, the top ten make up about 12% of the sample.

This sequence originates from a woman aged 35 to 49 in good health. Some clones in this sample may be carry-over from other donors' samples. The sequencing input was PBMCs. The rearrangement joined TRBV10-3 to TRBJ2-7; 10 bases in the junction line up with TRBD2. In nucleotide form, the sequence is TGTGCCATCAGTGTCAAGCGGGAGGGCCCCTACGAGCAGTACTTC. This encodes CAISVKREGPYEQYF.